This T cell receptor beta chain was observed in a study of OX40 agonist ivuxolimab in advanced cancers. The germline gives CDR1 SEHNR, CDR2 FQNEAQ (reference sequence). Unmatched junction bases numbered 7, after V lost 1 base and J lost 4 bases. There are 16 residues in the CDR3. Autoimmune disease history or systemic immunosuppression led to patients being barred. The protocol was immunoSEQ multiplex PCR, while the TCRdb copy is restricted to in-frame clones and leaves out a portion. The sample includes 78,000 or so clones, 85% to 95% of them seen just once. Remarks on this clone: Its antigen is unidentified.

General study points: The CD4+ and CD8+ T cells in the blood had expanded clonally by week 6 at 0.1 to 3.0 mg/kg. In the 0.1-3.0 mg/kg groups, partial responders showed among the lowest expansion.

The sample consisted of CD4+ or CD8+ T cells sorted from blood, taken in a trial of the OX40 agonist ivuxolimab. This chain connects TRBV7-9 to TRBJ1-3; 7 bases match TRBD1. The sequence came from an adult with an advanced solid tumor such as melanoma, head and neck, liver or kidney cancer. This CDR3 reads CASSLVGTVSGNTIYF. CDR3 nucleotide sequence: TGTGCCAGCAGCTTAGTAGGGACAGTGTCCGGAAACACCATATATTTT.